A single sample is the source of the 2 T cell receptor beta chains below, sequenced in a study of radiotherapy plus CTLA-4 blockade in lung cancer. Generated by immunoSEQ multiplex PCR, the TCRdb table keeps only in-frame clones and is missing some. The data contain roughly 80,000 clones, under 80% of them singletons. The sample here was peripheral blood, taken from a patient treated with radiotherapy plus ipilimumab. Receptors originate from a human donor with non-small cell lung cancer who had a partial response to radiotherapy plus ipilimumab. Some clones in this sample may be carry-over from other donors' samples.

The rearrangement joins TRBV5-1 to TRBJ2-2; 9 bases are a match to TRBD2. J gave up 6 bases and V 0 bases, and 9 bases lay outside the gene matches. CDR3 length: 17 amino acids. From germline, CDR1 is SGHRS and CDR2 YFSETQ. The CDR3 DNA reads TGCGCCAGCAGCTTGGCTCTGGCGGGAGGGACAGCCGGGGAGCTGTTTTTT. Residues: CASSLALAGGTAGELFF.

The chain carries TRBV7-2 and TRBJ2-7; a weak D match, TRBD2 (6 bases). CDR3 length: 19 residues. V lost 0 bases and J 6 bases, leaving 27 bases between the germline ends. Germline values: CDR1 SGHTA, CDR2 FQGNSA. CDR3 nucleotides: TGTGCCAGCAGCTTAGCCGGCGGGGAAGTATTTGTATGGTCTGGCGAGCAGTACTTC. It is translated as CASSLAGGEVFVWSGEQYF.